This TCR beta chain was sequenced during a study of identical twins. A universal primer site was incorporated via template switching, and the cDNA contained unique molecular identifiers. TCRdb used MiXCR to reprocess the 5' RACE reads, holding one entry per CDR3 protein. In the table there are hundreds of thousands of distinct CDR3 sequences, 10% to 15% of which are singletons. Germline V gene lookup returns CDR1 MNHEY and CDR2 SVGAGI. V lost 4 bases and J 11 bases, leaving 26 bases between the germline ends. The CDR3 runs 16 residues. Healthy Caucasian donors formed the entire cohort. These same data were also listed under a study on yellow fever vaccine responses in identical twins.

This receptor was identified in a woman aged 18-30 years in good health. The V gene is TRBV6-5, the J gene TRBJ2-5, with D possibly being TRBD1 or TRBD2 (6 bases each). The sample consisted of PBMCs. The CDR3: CASSFTLRGAQEKQYF. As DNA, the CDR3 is TGTGCCAGCAGTTTCACCCTAAGGGGGGCGCAGGAAAAGCAGTACTTC.